This T cell receptor (beta chain) derives from a study of cytomegalovirus exposure and HLA in healthy donors. Repertoires were generated with immunoSEQ multiplex PCR, while TCRdb's copy carries only in-frame clones and drops some. This repertoire shows some 130,000 clones, about 95% found once; its top ten account for 1.8%. CDR3 length: 17 residues. The V end was cut by 1 base, the J end by 0 bases, with 15 bases between. Germline values: CDR1 SEHNR, CDR2 FQNEAQ (reference sequence). In regard to this clone: No antigen is known for it.

Overall study findings and caveats: It was 164 TCR beta chains that were listed as cytomegalovirus-associated. Usually a TCR sequence was rare, but some public TCRs were found in many donors.

Sequenced sample: PBMCs. The chain joins TRBV7-9 to TRBJ1-1; D unresolved. The TCR was taken from a man in his late teens or twenties in good health and CMV-seropositive. In DNA, the CDR3 is TGTGCCAGCAGCTTAGATCTGGCAGTAGCTATGAACACTGAAGCTTTCTTT. Residues: CASSLDLAVAMNTEAFF.